These 24 T cell receptor beta chains originate from one sample sequenced in a study of blood T cell repertoires in COVID-19. Data came from immunoSEQ multiplex PCR; TCRdb stores just in-frame clones and leaves some out. The repertoire holds approximately 250,000 clones, with almost 85% as singletons. Specimen: PBMCs or T cells enriched from blood (not recorded which). These receptors all stem from a man between 35 and 55 years old who had recovered from COVID-19.

The V gene is TRBV6-5, the J gene TRBJ1-2; D is unclear. The CDR3 is 14 amino acids. The V gene's germline CDR1 is MNHEY and CDR2 SVGAGI. V shed 0 bases and J shed 4 bases, with 9 bases lying between them. The CDR3 spells CASSYSQSFYGYTF. The CDR3 DNA sequence: TGTGCCAGCAGTTACTCGCAGTCCTTCTATGGCTACACCTTC.

This clone showed up just a few times. The CDR3 nucleotides are TGTGCCAGCAGCCGGGGGATCTCTGGAAACACCATATATTTT. This encodes CASSRGISGNTIYF. The chain employs TRBV7-9 and TRBJ1-3; perhaps TRBD1 as D (5 bases). Germline V gene lookup returns CDR1 SEHNR and CDR2 FQNEAQ (reference sequence). Deletions cut 5 bases from V and 0 bases from J, with 8 bases between. This CDR3 has 14 amino acids.

The genes are TRBV9 and TRBJ1-1, with TRBD1 identical over 7 bases. The CDR3 loop spans 13 amino acids. The V and J ends lost 4 bases and 3 bases, in that order; junction bases with no gene match: 3. Germline CDR1 is SGDLS and CDR2 is YYNGEE. The CDR3 nucleotides read TGTGCCAGCAGCCAGACAGGGTACACTGAAGCTTTCTTT. It is translated as CASSQTGYTEAFF.

The V call is TRBV4-3, the J call TRBJ2-7, with D possibly being TRBD1 (6 bases). Germline CDR1 LGHNA, CDR2 YSLEER. Trimming stripped 1 base from V and 3 bases from J, with 13 bases between. The CDR3 totals 15 residues. The CDR3 spells CASSQVADRNYEQYF. In nucleotides, the CDR3 is TGCGCCAGCAGCCAAGTCGCCGACAGGAACTACGAGCAGTACTTC.

This chain uses TRBV6-5 with TRBJ2-7; a possible D gene is TRBD1 (5 bases). V was shortened by 0 bases and J by 10 bases, with 16 bases between the two germline ends. CDR1 MNHEY and CDR2 SVGAGI come from the germline V gene. This CDR3 is built from 14 residues. The CDR3 spells CASSYSTPQGLQYF. The CDR3 DNA sequence: TGTGCCAGCAGTTACTCGACTCCTCAGGGTTTACAGTACTTC.

V is TRBV9 and J is TRBJ2-7; a weak D match, TRBD2 (7 bases). The CDR3 has 14 residues. Trimming took off 4 bases at V and 3 bases at J, with 14 bases between the two ends. Per germline, CDR1 SGDLS and CDR2 YYNGEE. The CDR3 loop is CASSTSGGSYEQYF. In DNA, the CDR3 is TGTGCCAGCAGCACCTCGGGGGGCAGCTACGAGCAGTACTTC.

The chain carries TRBV7-9 and TRBJ2-7; possible D gene TRBD2, 5 bases. This CDR3 spans 12 amino acids. Germline CDR1 reads SEHNR; CDR2 reads FQNEAQ (reference sequence). Trimming took off 5 bases at V and 12 bases at J, with 17 bases between the two ends. CDR3 sequence reads: CASSPGVGLGYF. In DNA, the CDR3 is TGTGCCAGCAGCCCCGGGGTCGGGTTAGGGTACTTC.

This chain uses TRBV3-1 (or the pseudogene TRBV3-2) with TRBJ1-1; D is undetermined. V dropped 0 bases and J dropped 2 bases, with 7 bases sitting between them. The CDR3 has 14 amino acids. Germline V gene data show CDR1 as LGHDT and CDR2 as YNNKEL (reference sequence). This CDR3 is CASSQDGINTEAFF. The CDR3 nucleotides are TGTGCCAGCAGCCAAGATGGCATCAACACTGAAGCTTTCTTT.

This sequence joins TRBV30 and TRBJ1-2, with D unresolved. Germline assignment: CDR1 GTSNPN and CDR2 SVGIG (reference sequence). V lost 1 base, J lost 2 bases, and 11 bases lay in between. The CDR3 has 14 residues. The CDR3 sequence: CAWSGQVLNYGYTF. Written as DNA, the CDR3 is TGTGCCTGGAGTGGCCAGGTTTTAAACTATGGCTACACCTTC.

This clone was counted a few times. This chain's CDR3 is CATSERGQGGGYEQYF. The CDR3, as DNA: TGTGCCACCAGCGAAAGGGGCCAAGGGGGCGGGTACGAGCAGTACTTC. The rearrangement joins TRBV15 to TRBJ2-7; TRBD1 agrees at 7 bases. V lost 5 bases, J lost 4 bases, and 14 bases stayed unmatched. This CDR3 region has 16 residues. CDR1 is LNHNV, CDR2 YYDKDF, per germline (reference sequence).

This clone occurred a few times. This chain connects TRBV5-4 to TRBJ2-1; a weak D match, TRBD1 (7 bases). V was cut by 5 bases and J by 8 bases, with 17 bases left in between. Germline V lookup: CDR1 SGHNT, CDR2 YYREEE (reference sequence). This CDR3 is built from 14 residues. DNA of the CDR3: TGTGCCAGCAGGCCCAGGGGGGTAGGTCATGAGCAGTTCTTC. Translated: CASRPRGVGHEQFF.

On this clone: One end of the junction does not line up with germline, which may come from a read error. The rearrangement uses TRBV6-5 and TRBJ2-3; 14 nucleotides line up with TRBD2. Germline values: CDR1 MNHEY, CDR2 SVGAGI. CDR3 size: 14 residues. This CDR3 is CASRTGLAGGTLYF. CDR3 DNA sequence: TGTGCCAGCAGAACCGGACTAGCGGGAGGAACGCTGTATTTT.

J is TRBJ2-7 and V is TRBV9; TRBD1 is a possible D gene (6 bases). CDR3 size: 15 residues. Trimming left V 0 bases short and J 0 bases short, with 10 bases between. Germline V gene data show CDR1 as SGDLS and CDR2 as YYNGEE. The CDR3: CASSVGWDISYEQYF. In nucleotides, the CDR3 is TGTGCCAGCAGCGTAGGGTGGGACATCTCCTACGAGCAGTACTTC.

This clone was recorded only once. The chain joins TRBV18 to TRBJ1-1, with D tentatively TRBD1 (6 bases). Germline lookup yields CDR1 KGHSH and CDR2 LQKENI. CDR3 length: 14 amino acids. The ends were cut back, 6 bases at V and 5 bases at J, with 16 bases in the middle. CDR3 sequence: CASSPRAGETEAFF. The CDR3 nucleotides are TGTGCCAGCTCCCCCCGGGCAGGGGAGACTGAAGCTTTCTTT.

This clone appeared once. The V gene is TRBV7-8, the J gene TRBJ2-7, with 11 bases lining up with TRBD2. Per germline, CDR1 SGHVS and CDR2 FQNEAQ. Trimming at V came to 7 bases and at J to 4 bases, leaving 9 bases not matched to a gene. There are 15 residues in the CDR3. CDR3 residues: CASMLAGGMRYEQYF. In nucleotides, the CDR3 is TGTGCCAGCATGCTAGCGGGAGGTATGAGGTACGAGCAGTACTTC.

This chain joins TRBV10-3 and TRBJ1-1; 7 bases fit TRBD1. CDR1 and CDR2 from the germline V gene are ENHRY and SYGVKD. Losses at the gene ends were 5 bases for V and 8 bases for J; bases not matched to a gene: 8. CDR3 length: 13 residues. CDR3 nucleotide sequence: TGTGCCATCAGTCAACAGGGGTCGAAAGAAGCTTTCTTT. It encodes CAISQQGSKEAFF.

This chain joins TRBV19 and TRBJ1-2; no reliable D call. Trimming removed 5 bases at V and 3 bases at J, with 7 bases between. There are 12 residues in the CDR3. Germline CDR1 is LNHDA and CDR2 is SQIVND (reference sequence). In nucleotides, the CDR3 is TGTGCCAGTAGTGAGAACTACTATGGCTACACCTTC. Protein sequence: CASSENYYGYTF.

This clone was detected once. V usage is TRBV2 and J usage is TRBJ2-7; D is possibly TRBD1 (6 bases). This CDR3 is built from 15 residues. Trimming shortened V by 11 bases and J by 6 bases, and 26 bases separated the two germline ends. Germline V gene data show CDR1 as SNHLY and CDR2 as FYNNEI. CDR3: CAQQEPPAGVSEQYF. CDR3 nucleotide sequence: TGTGCCCAGCAGGAACCTCCGGCAGGGGTCAGCGAGCAGTACTTC.

With respect to this clone: Just one base apart from a much larger clone, this may be a read error. The rearrangement uses TRBV7-9 and TRBJ1-4; no clear D gene. The length of the CDR3 is 13 residues. Germline values: CDR1 SEHNR, CDR2 FQNEAQ (reference sequence). Trimming removed 5 bases at V and 8 bases at J, with 12 bases between. The CDR3 nucleotides read TGTGCCAGCAGCGTGAAGGGAGGGGAAAAACTGTTTTTT. This codes for CASSVKGGEKLFF.

CDR3 protein: CASSQEFGTTSYEQYF. CDR3 nucleotides: TGCGCCAGCAGCCAAGAATTCGGGACAACCTCCTACGAGCAGTACTTC. The chain uses TRBV4-1 and TRBJ2-7, with D maybe TRBD1 (6 bases). V was cut by 0 bases and J by 0 bases, with 12 bases left in between. The germline V gene encodes CDR1 MGHRA and CDR2 YSYEKL. This CDR3 has 16 amino acids.

CDR3 in DNA: TGTGCCAGAAGCTGCTCCGGGGGACTCCACTTT. Protein: CARSCSGGLHF. The J gene is TRBJ1-6, the V gene TRBV5-3; a possible D gene is TRBD1 (5 bases). TRBV5-3 is recorded as an ORF, its role being uncertain. V lost 3 bases and J 16 bases, leaving 11 bases between the germline ends. This CDR3 spans 11 amino acids.

The J gene is TRBJ2-2, the V gene TRBV15, with 12 bases fitting TRBD2. Germline V gives CDR1 LNHNV, CDR2 YYDKDF (reference sequence). V lost 4 bases to trimming and J lost 5 bases; unmatched junction nucleotides: 11. The CDR3 is made up of 18 amino acids. CDR3 sequence: CATSTGLAGLQGTGELFF. As DNA, the CDR3 is TGTGCCACCAGCACCGGACTAGCGGGGCTCCAGGGGACCGGGGAGCTGTTTTTT.

The gene calls are TRBV9 and TRBJ1-6; a possible D gene is TRBD1 (6 bases). Germline CDR1 and CDR2: SGDLS and YYNGEE. This CDR3 has 12 residues. V gave up 7 bases and J gave up 9 bases, with 11 bases separating them. The CDR3 loop reads CASGTGISPLHF. Here the CDR3 DNA reads TGTGCCAGCGGCACAGGGATTTCACCCCTCCACTTT.

DNA of the CDR3: TGTGCCAGCTCACCACAGGAGGAGACCCAGTACTTC. The encoded protein is CASSPQEETQYF. The V gene is TRBV18, the J gene TRBJ2-5; D uncertain. Trimming removed 1 base from V and 5 bases from J, with 5 bases in between. This CDR3 is built from 12 residues. Germline V CDR1 and CDR2: KGHSH, LQKENI.